These 26 T cell receptor beta chains were sequenced from one sample in a study of T-cell memory formation after mild COVID-19. TCRdb reprocessed the 5' RACE reads with MiXCR, giving one entry per CDR3 protein. The sample has about 290,000 distinct CDR3 sequences; roughly 18% are singletons. The source material was PBMCs or a T cell subset sorted from them (not recorded which). These receptors were taken from a young man who had mild COVID-19 (a few samples of this study predate the infection). Cell type and time point are not known.

This clonotype was seen only a few times. The genes are TRBV28 and TRBJ1-1; 8 bases match TRBD1. This CDR3 has 15 amino acids. V dropped 6 bases and J dropped 1; count of bases not matched to a gene: 7. Germline V gives CDR1 MDHEN, CDR2 SYDVKM. CDR3 in amino acids: CASRTGQGWNTEAFF. The CDR3 DNA is TGTGCCAGCAGAACCGGACAGGGCTGGAACACTGAAGCTTTCTTT.

The chain recombines TRBV6-6 with TRBJ2-7, with a tentative D call TRBD2 (7 bases). The CDR3 runs to 15 residues. The germline V and J ends were trimmed by 5 bases and 7 bases, with 21 bases remaining between them. Per the germline V gene, CDR1 is MNHNY and CDR2 is SVGAGI (reference sequence). CDR3 DNA sequence: TGTGCCAGCAGTCCCTGGGGGGGGTATACAGGGGAGCAGTACTTC. Translation: CASSPWGGYTGEQYF.

V gene TRBV7-2 combines with J gene TRBJ2-2; 11 bases line up with TRBD2. Germline V gene sequence: CDR1 SGHTA, CDR2 FQGNSA. Unmatched junction bases numbered 8, after V lost 3 bases and J lost 8 bases. This CDR3 has 16 residues. This CDR3 reads CASSFSGGAPEGELFF. The CDR3 DNA reads as TGTGCCAGCAGCTTTAGCGGGGGGGCCCCGGAGGGGGAGCTGTTTTTT. Using reference TRBV7-2 and TRBJ2-2 for the parts outside the CDR3, the full variable domain is GAGVSQSPSNKVTEKGKDVELRCDPISGHTALYWYRQSLGQGLEFLIYFQGNSAPDKSGLPSDRFSAERTGGSVSTLTIQRTQQEDSAVYLCASSFSGGAPEGELFFGEGSRLTVL.

At least ten counts were recorded for this clonotype. CDR3 coding DNA: TGTGCCAGCAGCGCTTGGACAGGGAGAGGCTACACCTTC. Encoded protein: CASSAWTGRGYTF. The chain uses TRBV9 and TRBJ1-2; 8 positions agree with TRBD1. The V and J ends lost 3 bases and 8 bases, in that order; junction bases with no gene match: 6. The CDR3 consists of 13 residues. Looked up from germline, CDR1 is SGDLS and CDR2 is YYNGEE.

The chain links TRBV11-2 to TRBJ2-7; possibly TRBD2 for D (6 bases). The CDR3 has 16 amino acids. Germline V gene lookup returns CDR1 SGHAT and CDR2 FQNNGV. Trimming took off 1 base at V and 0 bases at J, with 13 bases between the two ends. CDR3 nucleotides: TGTGCCAGCAGCTTAGGGGAGGACGCATACTCCTACGAGCAGTACTTC. This translates into CASSLGEDAYSYEQYF.

This clonotype was seen more than once but under ten times. The rearrangement links TRBV20-1 to TRBJ2-3; TRBD2 might be the D (5 bases). The CDR3 has 13 residues. Germline V gene sequence: CDR1 DFQATT, CDR2 SNEGSKA (reference sequence). Trimming removed 3 bases from V and 6 bases from J, with 13 bases in between. This chain's CDR3 is CSASEGEADTQYF. The CDR3, as DNA: TGCAGTGCTAGTGAGGGTGAGGCGGATACGCAGTATTTT.

V gene TRBV20-1 combines with J gene TRBJ1-1; tentative D call: TRBD1 (5 bases). The CDR3 is 14 amino acids. Between the trimmed V and J ends, which lost 1 base and 4 bases, there was a span of 13 bases. Germline V gene sequence: CDR1 DFQATT, CDR2 SNEGSKA (reference sequence). The CDR3 bases are TGCAGTGCTAGAGGCAGTCGGGGCACCACTGAAGCTTTCTTT. Translation: CSARGSRGTTEAFF.

The chain is built from TRBV4-3 and TRBJ2-1; TRBD2 agrees at 7 bases. Trimming took 0 bases from V and 1 from J; bases not matched to a gene: 9. From germline, CDR1 is LGHNA and CDR2 YSLEER. This CDR3 region has 18 residues. The CDR3 sequence: CASSQDFAQRGSYNEQFF. The DNA for the CDR3 is TGCGCCAGCAGCCAAGATTTCGCCCAGCGGGGATCCTACAATGAGCAGTTCTTC.

This sequence joins TRBV15 and TRBJ1-1; tentatively, D is TRBD1 (5 bases). V shed 0 bases and J shed 3 bases, with 11 bases lying between them. CDR3 length: 15 amino acids. Looked up from germline, CDR1 is LNHNV and CDR2 is YYDKDF (reference sequence). The CDR3 coding sequence is TGTGCCACCAGCAGAGATGCAGGGCGGTACACTGAAGCTTTCTTT. This gives the protein CATSRDAGRYTEAFF.

This clonotype was counted a few times. This chain connects TRBV4-3 to TRBJ1-2, with TRBD1 identical over 7 bases. The CDR3 has 14 residues. V dropped 4 bases and J dropped 4; count of bases not matched to a gene: 6. Germline-derived CDR1 and CDR2 are LGHNA and YSLEER. The CDR3 DNA follows: TGCGCCAGCAGCCCCAGGGGGATGGGCTATGGCTACACCTTC. It encodes CASSPRGMGYGYTF.

This clonotype was recorded only once. This chain joins TRBV27 and TRBJ1-5, with D perhaps matching TRBD1 (6 bases). Germline CDR1 is MNHEY and CDR2 is SMNVEV (reference sequence). Trimming shortened V by 7 bases and J by 9 bases, and 25 bases separated the two germline ends. This CDR3 comprises 16 residues. The CDR3 region has the DNA TGTGCCAGCACCCCGGGGGGCAGTGATGTTTTATGGCCCCAGCATTTT. Translation gives CASTPGGSDVLWPQHF.

The chain recombines TRBV27 with TRBJ2-1; possible D gene TRBD1, 6 bases. Germline V gene lookup returns CDR1 MNHEY and CDR2 SMNVEV (reference sequence). This CDR3 has 14 amino acids. Trimming stripped 10 bases from V and 2 bases from J, with 15 bases between. For the CDR3, the DNA is TGTGCCATCAGGGGTGGGGCGGCCTACAATGAGCAGTTCTTC. Residues: CAIRGGAAYNEQFF.

This clonotype has just a few counts. The chain is built from TRBV6-5 and TRBJ1-2, with no clear D. Germline assignment: CDR1 MNHEY and CDR2 SVGAGI. The CDR3 is 13 residues long. Trimming stripped 2 bases from V and 6 bases from J, with 10 bases between. The CDR3, as DNA: TGTGCCAGCAGTTACGGCAGTATCGATGGCTACACCTTC. Its protein product is CASSYGSIDGYTF.

This clonotype showed up just a few times. The chain has TRBV5-1 and TRBJ1-1; no reliable D call. The germline V and J ends were trimmed by 1 base and 2 bases, with 9 bases remaining between them. CDR1 is SGHRS and CDR2 is YFSETQ in the germline V gene. CDR3 size: 14 residues. The CDR3 coding sequence is TGCGCCAGCAGCTTGACCGCAGATAACACTGAAGCTTTCTTT. This codes for CASSLTADNTEAFF.

This clonotype was seen only a few times. The V call is TRBV20-1, the J call TRBJ2-7; the match to TRBD1 covers 9 bases. This CDR3 comprises 15 residues. Germline V lookup: CDR1 DFQATT, CDR2 SNEGSKA (reference sequence). V lost 5 bases and J lost 5; bases outside the gene matches: 13. CDR3 amino acids: CSAQPDRGLKNEQYV. The DNA of the CDR3 is TGCAGTGCTCAACCGGACAGGGGCTTAAAGAACGAGCAGTACGTC.

This clonotype was observed a handful of times. CDR3 amino acids: CASSHGGYEQFF. CDR3 coding DNA: TGTGCCAGCAGCCATGGAGGTTATGAGCAGTTCTTC. The V call is TRBV7-9, the J call TRBJ2-1, with D tentatively TRBD2 (5 bases). The germline V gene encodes CDR1 SEHNR and CDR2 FQNEAQ (reference sequence). CDR3 length: 12 amino acids. Deletions cut 5 bases from V and 8 bases from J, with 10 bases between.

This clonotype was counted a few times. The chain has TRBV28 and TRBJ2-3; D uncertain. CDR1 MDHEN and CDR2 SYDVKM come from the germline V gene. This CDR3 contains 13 residues. Trimming took off 5 bases at V and 6 bases at J, with 12 bases between the two ends. The DNA of the CDR3 is TGTGCCAGCAGTGCCAAAATTGTGGATACGCAGTATTTT. It yields the protein CASSAKIVDTQYF.

This chain connects TRBV29-1 to TRBJ2-5, with 8 positions matching TRBD2. Germline V gene sequence: CDR1 SQVTM, CDR2 ANQGSEA. CDR3 length equals 13 residues. V lost 7 bases and J lost 1; bases outside the gene matches: 5. CDR3 region: CSGREGTQETQYF. The CDR3 DNA follows: TGCAGCGGTCGGGAGGGGACCCAAGAGACCCAGTACTTC. The variable domain in full, completed from reference TRBV29-1 and TRBJ2-5, reads SAVISQKPSRDICQRGTSLTIQCQVDSQVTMMFWYRQQPGQSLTLIATANQGSEATYESGFVIDKFPISRPNLTFSTLTVSNMSPEDSSIYLCSGREGTQETQYFGPGTRLLVL.

In its sample, this clonotype was seen a few times. This chain links TRBV7-2 with TRBJ2-4, with D hard to call. V was pared by 4 bases and J by 0 bases, with 13 bases between. The germline CDR1 and CDR2 sequences are SGHTA and FQGNSA. The CDR3 has 16 amino acids. The CDR3 region has the DNA TGTGCCAGCAGCTCGACACCTCAAATAGCCAAAAACATTCAGTACTTC. It translates to CASSSTPQIAKNIQYF.

This clonotype was counted ten times or more. This chain's CDR3 is CASSLGGSNEQFF. Here the CDR3 DNA reads TGTGCCAGCAGCTTAGGGGGGTCCAATGAGCAGTTCTTC. The V gene is TRBV7-2, the J gene TRBJ2-1; D might be TRBD1 or TRBD2, each matching 5 bases. Trimming took 1 base from V and 6 from J, leaving 7 bases between them. The CDR3 length is 13 residues. CDR1 SGHTA and CDR2 FQGNSA come from the germline V gene.

This clonotype was observed a handful of times. CDR3 sequence: CASSSRDRYSQETQYF. CDR3 DNA: TGCGCCAGCAGCTCACGGGACAGATACTCCCAAGAGACCCAGTACTTC. The chain carries TRBV5-1 and TRBJ2-5, with 7 bases that match TRBD1. This CDR3 comprises 16 residues. Germline lookup yields CDR1 SGHRS and CDR2 YFSETQ. The V segment lost 3 bases and the J segment 1 base; nucleotides outside the gene matches: 9.

V and J are TRBV4-2 and TRBJ1-4; tentatively, D is TRBD1 (5 bases). The germline V and J ends were trimmed by 1 base and 8 bases, with 14 bases remaining between them. CDR1 and CDR2 from the germline V gene are LGHNA and YNFKEQ. The CDR3 contains 15 residues. CDR3 in DNA: TGTGCCAGCAGCCAAGGCCCAGGGACCGAGGAAAAACTGTTTTTT. It yields the protein CASSQGPGTEEKLFF.

The J gene is TRBJ2-1, the V gene TRBV5-1; 7 nucleotides match TRBD1. The germline CDR1 and CDR2 sequences are SGHRS and YFSETQ. Trimming cost V 3 bases and J 0 bases; bases outside gene matches: 6. The CDR3 is 16 residues long. CDR3 loop: CASSSGQTSSYNEQFF. The CDR3 region has the DNA TGCGCCAGCAGCTCGGGACAGACGAGCTCCTACAATGAGCAGTTCTTC.

In this sample, this clonotype turned up a few times. The chain employs TRBV9 and TRBJ2-3, with unresolved D. The CDR3 runs 14 residues. The V end was cut by 4 bases, the J end by 0 bases, with 9 bases between. From germline, CDR1 is SGDLS and CDR2 YYNGEE. For the CDR3, the DNA is TGTGCCAGCAGCCCCCGGAGCAGCACAGATACGCAGTATTTT. Its protein is CASSPRSSTDTQYF. Variable domain in full (rest from reference TRBV9 and TRBJ2-3): DSGVTQTPKHLITATGQRVTLRCSPRSGDLSVYWYQQSLDQGLQFLIQYYNGEERAKGNILERFSAQQFPDLHSELNLSSLELGDSALYFCASSPRSSTDTQYFGPGTRLTVL.

This chain links TRBV6-6 with TRBJ2-4, with a tentative D call TRBD1 (5 bases). This CDR3 spans 13 amino acids. Germline loops: CDR1 MNHNY, CDR2 SVGAGI (reference sequence). Trimming took 5 bases from V and 9 from J, leaving 14 bases between them. The CDR3 DNA reads as TGTGCCAGCAGTCAGGGAAGGGTTGCCATTCAGTACTTC. This codes for CASSQGRVAIQYF.

The sample holds a few counts of this clonotype. This chain uses TRBV7-3 with TRBJ2-1; TRBD2 aligns across 8 bases. With V trimmed by 5 bases and J by 4 bases, 13 bases remained unmatched. Germline values: CDR1 SGHTA, CDR2 FQGTGA. The CDR3 covers 17 residues. The CDR3 DNA reads TGTGCCAGCAGCCCTGGAGACGGGGGGGCGTTATACAATGAGCAGTTCTTC. It yields the protein CASSPGDGGALYNEQFF. Full variable domain (rest looked up from reference TRBV7-3 and TRBJ2-1): GAGVSQTPSNKVTEKGKYVELRCDPISGHTALYWYRQSLGQGPEFLIYFQGTGAADDSGLPNDRFFAVRPEGSVSTLKIQRTERGDSAVYLCASSPGDGGALYNEQFFGPGTRLTVL.